Below are 32 T cell receptor beta chains sequenced from a single sample in a study of identical twins. TCRdb re-analysed the 5' RACE reads in MiXCR, keeping a single row per CDR3 protein. The sample carries 300,000 to 400,000 distinct CDR3 sequences, 9% to 10% recorded once. The sequencing input was naive T cells sorted from blood. These receptors originate from a woman aged 45-65 years in good health.

In its sample, this clonotype was seen many times. The rearrangement links TRBV3-1 to TRBJ2-5; 9 bases map to TRBD2. The V gene's germline CDR1 is LGHDT and CDR2 YNNKEL (reference sequence). The V gene end was trimmed by 3 bases and the J gene end by 5 bases; junction bases not matched to a gene: 7. This CDR3 has 15 amino acids. The CDR3 DNA reads as TGTGCCAGCAGCCACCGACTAGCGGCGCTGGAGACCCAGTACTTC. As protein: CASSHRLAALETQYF.

This clonotype was picked up one time. This rearrangement joins TRBV7-6 to TRBJ2-1, with TRBD1 identical over 8 bases. The CDR3 length is 14 residues. Trimming cost V 4 bases and J 7 bases; bases outside gene matches: 6. The germline gives CDR1 SGHVS, CDR2 FNYEAQ. The CDR3 loop is CASSSDRARNEQFF. CDR3 nucleotides: TGTGCCAGCAGCTCGGACAGGGCTAGGAATGAGCAGTTCTTC.

This clonotype was observed many times. The genes are TRBV6-6 and TRBJ2-7; TRBD2 agrees at 8 bases. The CDR3 has 16 amino acids. V trimming: 6 bases; J trimming: 0 bases; junction bases outside the gene matches: 10. Germline V lookup: CDR1 MNHNY, CDR2 SVGAGI (reference sequence). The CDR3 DNA reads as TGTGCCAGCAGACCGGGCGGCGGGAGGAGCTCCTACGAGCAGTACTTC. Its translation is CASRPGGGRSSYEQYF.

The genes are TRBV25-1 and TRBJ2-1; D unresolved. Germline V gene data show CDR1 as MGHDK and CDR2 as SYGVNS. Trimming took off 7 bases at V and 4 bases at J, with 5 bases between the two ends. The CDR3 runs 11 residues. The CDR3 reads CASNQYNEQFF. The DNA of the CDR3 is TGTGCCAGCAATCAGTACAATGAGCAGTTCTTC.

This clonotype has at least ten counts. The chain employs TRBV9 and TRBJ2-1; TRBD2 agrees at 13 bases. The CDR3 is 15 amino acids. Germline values: CDR1 SGDLS, CDR2 YYNGEE. Trimming took 4 bases from V and 9 from J; bases not matched to a gene: 7. This CDR3 is CASSTGLAGASEQFF. The DNA for the CDR3 is TGTGCCAGCAGCACAGGACTAGCGGGAGCGTCTGAGCAGTTCTTC. Filled out from reference TRBV9 and TRBJ2-1, the complete variable domain reads DSGVTQTPKHLITATGQRVTLRCSPRSGDLSVYWYQQSLDQGLQFLIQYYNGEERAKGNILERFSAQQFPDLHSELNLSSLELGDSALYFCASSTGLAGASEQFFGPGTRLTVL.

V usage is TRBV25-1 and J usage is TRBJ1-4; possible D gene TRBD1, 5 bases. Looked up from germline, CDR1 is MGHDK and CDR2 is SYGVNS. CDR3 length equals 15 residues. Deletions cut 1 base from V and 3 bases from J, with 9 bases between. CDR3 sequence reads: CASSEWGSANEKLFF. The CDR3 region has the DNA TGTGCCAGCAGTGAATGGGGGTCGGCTAATGAAAAACTGTTTTTT. Variable domain in full (rest from reference TRBV25-1 and TRBJ1-4): EADIYQTPRYLVIGTGKKITLECSQTMGHDKMYWYQQDPGMELHLIHYSYGVNSTEKGDLSSESTVSRIRTEHFPLTLESARPSHTSQYLCASSEWGSANEKLFFGSGTQLSVL.

This clonotype has just a few counts. The chain joins TRBV20-1 to TRBJ2-5, with TRBD1 matching 8 bases. The CDR3 has 16 amino acids. CDR1 and CDR2 (germline): DFQATT, SNEGSKA (reference sequence). J lost 5 bases, V lost 3 bases, and 14 bases had no gene match. Written as DNA, the CDR3 is TGCAGTGCTAGGAGGCCCCAGGGGGCGAATACTGAGACCCAGTACTTC. Protein: CSARRPQGANTETQYF.

The sample holds many counts of this clonotype. This rearrangement joins TRBV5-6 to TRBJ2-7, with 9 positions matching TRBD2. In germline, CDR1 is SGHDT, CDR2 YYEEEE. V trimming: 4 bases; J trimming: 7 bases; junction bases outside the gene matches: 9. There are 14 residues in the CDR3. CDR3 bases: TGTGCCAGCAGCAATACCGGGACTAGCTGGGAGCAGTACTTC. Encoded protein: CASSNTGTSWEQYF.

V and J are TRBV6-1 and TRBJ2-7; D possibly corresponds to TRBD1 (5 bases). Trimming shortened V by 1 base and J by 6 bases, and 7 bases separated the two germline ends. This CDR3 region has 12 residues. CDR1 is MNHNS, CDR2 SASEGT, per germline. CDR3 in DNA: TGTGCCAGCAGTGAAGGCAGGGTCGAGCAGTACGTC. Translated: CASSEGRVEQYV.

This clonotype has ten or more counts. The V gene is TRBV20-1, the J gene TRBJ2-3, with D hard to call. V lost 1 base and J lost 2, with 10 bases in between. This CDR3 region has 14 residues. The germline gives CDR1 DFQATT, CDR2 SNEGSKA (reference sequence). CDR3: CSARAARDTDTQYF. CDR3 nucleotides: TGCAGTGCTAGAGCGGCGCGAGACACAGATACGCAGTATTTT.

This clonotype was seen a few times. This rearrangement joins TRBV4-1 to TRBJ2-1; 8 bases map to TRBD2. The CDR3 loop spans 18 amino acids. Germline V CDR1 and CDR2: MGHRA, YSYEKL. The V gene end was trimmed by 1 base and the J gene end by 6 bases; junction bases not matched to a gene: 14. The CDR3 DNA sequence: TGCGCCAGCAGCCAAGGTGGCTTCAGCGGGAGAAGAGGCAATGAGCAGTTCTTC. It codes for CASSQGGFSGRRGNEQFF.

Comment on this clonotype: With a much larger clone just one base away, this may be a read error. The chain joins TRBV21-1 to TRBJ2-2; the table's D call of TRBD2 was not tested on the DNA. TRBV21-1 is a pseudogene segment. The CDR3 contains 18 residues. The CDR3 spells CASSKEETSGRIDGELFF. The CDR3 nucleotides read TGTGCCAGCAGCAAAGAGGAGACTAGCGGGAGAATCGACGGGGAGCTGTTTTTT.

This clonotype was observed a few times. The genes are TRBV7-8 and TRBJ1-5, with D perhaps TRBD1 (5 bases). Germline loops: CDR1 SGHVS, CDR2 FQNEAQ. V lost 5 bases, J lost 7 bases, and 21 bases lay in between. The CDR3 spans 16 residues. CDR3 in amino acids: CASSRKSGDLGQPQHF. DNA of the CDR3: TGTGCCAGCAGCCGTAAATCGGGGGACTTAGGGCAGCCCCAGCATTTT.

The V and J genes are TRBV6-5 and TRBJ1-3, with no clear D. Germline CDR1 MNHEY, CDR2 SVGAGI. The CDR3 length is 16 residues. V lost 2 bases, J lost 0 bases, and 11 bases lay in between. The CDR3 nucleotides read TGTGCCAGCAGTTACGATTCGAAGCTCTCTGGAAACACCATATATTTT. Its translation is CASSYDSKLSGNTIYF.

The table lists this clonotype with many counts. This chain joins TRBV29-1 and TRBJ1-3, with unresolved D. CDR1 is SQVTM, CDR2 ANQGSEA, per germline. This CDR3 has 11 amino acids. With 7 bases removed from V and 0 bases from J, the gap between germline ends came to 4 bases. Here the CDR3 reads CSADSGNTIYF. The CDR3 DNA reads TGCAGCGCCGACTCTGGAAACACCATATATTTT. The variable domain in full, with the rest retrieved from reference TRBV29-1 and TRBJ1-3, is SAVISQKPSRDICQRGTSLTIQCQVDSQVTMMFWYRQQPGQSLTLIATANQGSEATYESGFVIDKFPISRPNLTFSTLTVSNMSPEDSSIYLCSADSGNTIYFGEGSWLTVV.

The rearrangement links TRBV7-8 to TRBJ2-3, with a weak D call TRBD2 (6 bases). Germline lookup yields CDR1 SGHVS and CDR2 FQNEAQ. The V gene lost 5 bases and the J gene lost 2 bases, with 11 bases spanning the gap. This CDR3 is 14 amino acids long. CDR3 protein: CASSPGTPTDTQYF. The CDR3 region has the DNA TGTGCCAGCAGCCCCGGGACTCCCACAGATACGCAGTATTTT.

The CDR3 sequence is CATSLGGGTGELFF. The CDR3 DNA reads TGTGCCACCTCTCTAGGGGGAGGAACCGGGGAGCTGTTTTTT. The genes are TRBV5-4 and TRBJ2-2; D may match TRBD1 or TRBD2 (6 bases each). Trimming took 9 bases from V and 5 from J, leaving 17 bases between them. The germline gives CDR1 SGHNT, CDR2 YYREEE (reference sequence). The length of the CDR3 is 14 residues.

V gene TRBV29-1 combines with J gene TRBJ1-1, with 8 bases fitting TRBD1. Germline CDR1 reads SQVTM; CDR2 reads ANQGSEA. The CDR3 runs 13 residues. V was pared by 6 bases and J by 11 bases, with 14 bases of the junction left unmatched. The CDR3 sequence is CSVAGGSGYGAFF. The CDR3, as DNA: TGCAGCGTGGCAGGGGGCTCGGGCTATGGGGCTTTCTTT.

This clonotype was recorded a few times. J is TRBJ2-2 and V is TRBV29-1, with 10 bases that match TRBD2. The CDR3 has 16 amino acids. The germline V gene encodes CDR1 SQVTM and CDR2 ANQGSEA. V gave up 0 bases and J gave up 7 bases; unmatched junction bases: 8. CDR3 DNA sequence: TGCAGCGTTGAAGATTTCCTAGCGGGAGTGGGCGGGGAGCTGTTTTTT. It encodes CSVEDFLAGVGGELFF.

This clonotype has just a few counts. The chain couples TRBV2 to TRBJ2-1, with 12 bases identical to TRBD2. CDR3 length equals 16 residues. With V trimmed by 7 bases and J by 7 bases, 11 bases remained unmatched. In germline, CDR1 is SNHLY, CDR2 FYNNEI. The CDR3 loop is CASTPTSGRLGNEQFF. The CDR3 DNA reads as TGTGCCAGCACCCCGACTAGCGGGAGATTAGGGAATGAGCAGTTCTTC.

V usage is TRBV5-1 and J usage is TRBJ1-2, with 12 bases fitting TRBD1. The trim removed 2 bases at V and 4 bases at J, leaving 9 bases unmatched. Germline V gene data show CDR1 as SGHRS and CDR2 as YFSETQ. This CDR3 has 17 residues. Here the CDR3 reads CASSFPGQGALSYGYTF. CDR3 DNA sequence: TGCGCCAGCAGCTTTCCGGGACAGGGGGCCTTATCCTATGGCTACACCTTC.

This clonotype turned up a few times. The rearrangement joins TRBV5-1 to TRBJ2-7; 7 bases line up with TRBD1. Germline V gene lookup returns CDR1 SGHRS and CDR2 YFSETQ. CDR3 length: 17 amino acids. The trim removed 0 bases at V and 2 bases at J, leaving 11 bases unmatched. The CDR3: CASSLGGLNRGAYEQYF. The DNA for the CDR3 is TGCGCCAGCAGCTTGGGGGGTCTAAACAGGGGCGCCTACGAGCAGTACTTC. Based on the CDR3 plus reference TRBV5-1 and TRBJ2-7, the full variable domain is KAGVTQTPRYLIKTRGQQVTLSCSPISGHRSVSWYQQTPGQGLQFLFEYFSETQRNKGNFPGRFSGRQFSNSRSEMNVSTLELGDSALYLCASSLGGLNRGAYEQYFGPGTRLTVT.

This clonotype occurred many times. The chain recombines TRBV29-1 with TRBJ2-3; TRBD1 aligns across 9 bases. The CDR3 is 14 amino acids. Germline V lookup: CDR1 SQVTM, CDR2 ANQGSEA. The junction had 13 bases not matched to a gene; V was cut back by 8 bases and J by 7 bases. The CDR3 spells CSIYRGPRSNTQYF. The DNA for the CDR3 is TGCAGCATATACAGGGGGCCCCGCTCTAATACGCAGTATTTT.

There are many counts of this clonotype. The rearrangement joins TRBV6-5 to TRBJ2-7; no definite D call. Between the trimmed V and J ends, which lost 7 bases and 3 bases, there was a span of 13 bases. This CDR3 comprises 13 residues. Germline assignment: CDR1 MNHEY and CDR2 SVGAGI. The CDR3 protein is CASTLGPNYEQYF. The CDR3 DNA follows: TGTGCCAGCACCCTTGGGCCTAACTACGAGCAGTACTTC.

This clonotype has a count of ten or more. The J gene is TRBJ2-7, the V gene TRBV6-1; D uncertain. The V and J ends lost 5 bases and 4 bases respectively, with 12 bases between them. The CDR3 runs 13 residues. CDR1 is MNHNS, CDR2 SASEGT, per germline. CDR3 residues: CASSPRIPYEQYF. CDR3 nucleotide sequence: TGTGCCAGCAGTCCACGGATTCCTTACGAGCAGTACTTC.

The chain couples TRBV4-1 to TRBJ1-1; TRBD1 matches 7 bases. The CDR3 loop spans 13 amino acids. Trimming cost V 4 bases and J 7 bases; bases outside gene matches: 6. Germline V lookup: CDR1 MGHRA, CDR2 YSYEKL. CDR3 protein: CASSLSGQSEAFF. The CDR3 DNA follows: TGCGCCAGCAGCCTTTCGGGACAGAGTGAAGCTTTCTTT.

This clonotype turned up a few times. The chain recombines TRBV14 with TRBJ2-7; D may be TRBD2 (5 bases). CDR1 is SGHDN, CDR2 FVKESK, per germline. The CDR3 spans 11 residues. V was clipped by 10 bases and J by 4 bases, with 11 bases between them. The CDR3 is CANPLVYEQYV. The CDR3 DNA sequence: TGTGCCAACCCACTAGTTTACGAGCAGTACGTC.

This clonotype was observed a few times. The V call is TRBV28, the J call TRBJ2-7, with D perhaps being TRBD1 or TRBD2 (6 bases each). CDR1 and CDR2 from the germline V gene are MDHEN and SYDVKM. V was clipped by 5 bases and J by 0 bases, with 17 bases between them. CDR3 length: 16 amino acids. CDR3 sequence (DNA): TGTGCCAGCAGTCATCGACAGGCCGGGAGCTCCTACGAGCAGTACTTC. This codes for CASSHRQAGSSYEQYF.

There are a few counts of this clonotype. The J gene is TRBJ1-6, the V gene TRBV9; unclear D gene. The germline V and J ends were trimmed by 3 bases and 0 bases, with 7 bases remaining between them. The CDR3 has 15 amino acids. CDR1 is SGDLS and CDR2 is YYNGEE in the germline V gene. In nucleotides, the CDR3 is TGTGCCAGCAGCGCGGGCAGCTCCTATAATTCACCCCTCCACTTT. Amino acid sequence: CASSAGSSYNSPLHF.

The chain uses TRBV20-1 and TRBJ2-5; 8 bases line up with TRBD1. Germline trimming cut 4 bases from V and 5 bases from J; bases unmatched to any gene: 3. Germline CDR1 DFQATT, CDR2 SNEGSKA (reference sequence). CDR3 length: 12 amino acids. For the CDR3, the DNA is TGCAGTGCTACAGGGGGCACGGAGACCCAGTACTTC. Amino acids: CSATGGTETQYF.

CDR3: CSATVGATTNEKLFF. CDR3 coding DNA: TGCAGTGCTACAGTGGGGGCCACAACTAATGAAAAACTGTTTTTT. The V gene is TRBV20-1, the J gene TRBJ1-4, with D perhaps TRBD1 (6 bases). Trimming took 4 bases from V and 0 from J, leaving 12 bases between them. This CDR3 has 15 amino acids. From germline, CDR1 is DFQATT and CDR2 SNEGSKA (reference sequence).

The chain is built from TRBV5-1 and TRBJ1-1, with D unresolved. The germline V gene encodes CDR1 SGHRS and CDR2 YFSETQ. The V and J ends lost 0 bases and 1 base respectively, with 7 bases between them. This CDR3 is built from 14 residues. CDR3 protein: CASSLELRNTEAFF. The CDR3 DNA follows: TGCGCCAGCAGCTTGGAGCTCCGGAACACTGAAGCTTTCTTT.